This TCR beta chain is from a study of Ad26.COV2.S vaccination and SARS-CoV-2 variants. The overall study: Participant was drawn from the COV1001 Ad26.COV2.S trial arm. Participants got Ad26.COV2.S intramuscularly, once or twice 56 days apart.

V was clipped by 0 bases and J by 0 bases; unmatched bases: 0. The V gene's germline CDR1 is SEHNR and CDR2 FQNEAQ (reference sequence). This CDR3 has 15 amino acids. Treatment described: 19 received Ad26.COV2.S at low or high dose, single or two shots; 5 received placebo; per-sample allocation not given. The investigators took samples on day 63 after the first vaccine or placebo injection. Built on an Ad26 vector, the vaccine expressed Wuhan-strain SARS-CoV-2 spike. Produced via immunoSEQ multiplex PCR; TCRdb's table is partial and in-frame only. The sample includes about 480,000 clones, 70% to 90% seen only once; the top ten take around 13%.

The chain joins TRBV7-9 to TRBJ2-3; 7 bases match TRBD2. This clonotype was obtained from a person between 18 and 60 years old who received the Ad26.COV2.S COVID-19 vaccine or a placebo. The sequencing used peripheral blood, collected in a trial of Ad26.COV2.S vaccine versus placebo. DNA for the CDR3: TGTGCCAGCAGCTTAGCTAGCGGGAGCACAGATACGCAGTATTTT. Translated: CASSLASGSTDTQYF.